A selection of T cell receptor beta chains follows, all from one sample in a study of shared clonotypes between healthy human individuals. TCRdb keeps only in-frame clones here, not all; method: immunoSEQ multiplex PCR. The table records over 1.5 million clones, roughly 98% of them present only once. The sequencing input was naive CD4+ T cells sorted from blood. Receptors were obtained from a man younger than 40 in good health. Each CDR3 is given with its conserved first and last residue. Fields, in order: D gene, J gene, V gene, clone size, CDR3 DNA, CDR3 protein. A D gene is named only where the DNA matches it firmly. The size field is filled for only some rows; it gives once, few, many or a size class.

>.|TRBJ1-4|TRBV2|once
TGTGCCAGCAGGTTGGAGGGGATGACTAATGAAAAACTGTTTTTT
CASRLEGMTNEKLFF
>.|TRBJ2-5|TRBV19|.
TGTGCCAGTAGTATGGGGGGTTCCTGGGAGACCCAGTACTTC
CASSMGGSWETQYF
>.|TRBJ2-2|TRBV2|.
TGTGCCAGCAGTGTCCCGGTGAACACCGGGGAGCTGTTTTTT
CASSVPVNTGELFF
>TRBD1|TRBJ2-5|TRBV29-1|.
TGCAGCGTCGACCTAGACAGGGGGGGGACCCAGTACTTC
CSVDLDRGGTQYF
>TRBD2|TRBJ2-1|TRBV2|.
TGTGCCAGCAGTGGGGGGGGTCCCTCCTACAATGAGCAGTTCTTC
CASSGGGPSYNEQFF
>.|TRBJ2-7|TRBV30|.
TGTGCCTGGACGTCCGGTGGCGGAGTTTTGGAGCAGTACTTC
CAWTSGGGVLEQYF
>.|TRBJ1-4|TRBV29-1|.
TGCAGCGTGACAGGCACAACTAATGAAAAACTGTTTTTT
CSVTGTTNEKLFF
>.|TRBJ2-7|TRBV10-2|.
TGCGCCAGCATAGAAAGACTAAGTGGGAGTTACGCCTACGAGCAGTACTTC
CASIERLSGSYAYEQYF
>.|TRBJ2-6|TRBV1|.
TGCACCAGCAGCCAAGATCTCGGGCGGGAAAACGTCCTGACTTTC
CTSSQDLGRENVLTF
>TRBD2|TRBJ2-3|TRBV4-1|.
TGCGCCAGCAGCCAAGGGTTAGCGGGAGGGCCTCAAGATACGCAGTATTTT
CASSQGLAGGPQDTQYF
>TRBD2|TRBJ2-1|TRBV27|once
TGTGCCAGCAGTTCCTCCCAACTAGCGGGTGTCTTCAATGAGCAGTTCTTC
CASSSSQLAGVFNEQFF
>.|TRBJ2-1|TRBV28|.
TGTGCCAGCAGGTCACCGGGGCCGCAGAACAATGAGCAGTTCTTC
CASRSPGPQNNEQFF
>TRBD2|TRBJ2-2|TRBV2|.
TGTGCCAGCAGTGAAGGGACTAGAAGCACCGGGGAGCTGTTTTTT
CASSEGTRSTGELFF
>.|TRBJ2-6|TRBV28|once
TGTGCCAGCAGTCCTCAGGGGGGCGCTGGGGCCAACGTCCTGACTTTC
CASSPQGGAGANVLTF
>.|TRBJ2-1|TRBV11-2|.
TGTGCCAGCAGCCACTTAGGACTTGATAACTCCTACAATGAGCAGTTCTTC
CASSHLGLDNSYNEQFF
>TRBD2|TRBJ2-2|TRBV5-1|.
TGCGCCAGCACCCTACTAGCGGGAGGGAACACCGGGGAGCTGTTTTTT
CASTLLAGGNTGELFF
>.|TRBJ2-3|TRBV9|.
TGTGCCAGCAGCTACTCGGGGGGCTCCACAGATACGCAGTATTTT
CASSYSGGSTDTQYF
>.|TRBJ2-7|TRBV5-8|.
TGTGCCAGCAGCTTCGGCAGTATCAGCTACGAGCAGTACTTC
CASSFGSISYEQYF
>.|TRBJ2-7|TRBV5-1|.
TGCGCCAGCAGCTTGCGGGGGACAGCTTACGAGCAGTACTTC
CASSLRGTAYEQYF
>.|TRBJ2-1|TRBV27|.
TGTGCCAGCAGTTCCCCCTCTGAGCAGTTCTTC
CASSSPSEQFF
>.|TRBJ2-1|TRBV7-9|.
TGTGCCAGCAGCTTAGTCGGGGTTTATTACAATGAGCAGTTCTTC
CASSLVGVYYNEQFF
>.|TRBJ1-5|TRBV10-1|.
TGCGCCAGCAGTTCCCTTGTCCGGGACGGTGGTGGCAATCAGCCCCAGCATTTT
CASSSLVRDGGGNQPQHF
>.|TRBJ1-1|TRBV28|.
TGTGCCAGCAGTTTTATTCAGTTCGCTGAAGCTTTCTTT
CASSFIQFAEAFF
>.|TRBJ2-2|TRBV7-9|.
TGTGCCAGCAGCTTAGACGGGACCCGAGACGGGGAGCTGTTTTTT
CASSLDGTRDGELFF
>.|TRBJ2-1|TRBV7-8|.
TGTGCCAGCAGCTTAGGGGCAGGCCCCTACAATGAGCAGTTCTTC
CASSLGAGPYNEQFF